Below are 10 T cell receptor beta chains sequenced from a single sample in a study of blood T cell repertoires in COVID-19. Assay: immunoSEQ multiplex PCR; the TCRdb copy retains only in-frame clones and omits some. This table holds 200,000 to 250,000 clones, about 78% found once. Sequenced sample: peripheral blood. The receptors come from an older woman with acute or convalescent COVID-19.

The chain is built from TRBV20-1 and TRBJ2-1; tentatively, D is TRBD2 (6 bases). This CDR3 has 15 residues. Trimming stripped 3 bases from V and 7 bases from J, with 19 bases between. Looked up from germline, CDR1 is DFQATT and CDR2 is SNEGSKA (reference sequence). As DNA, the CDR3 is TGCAGTGCTAGTTCGGACGGGAGTACAGGAAATGAGCAGTTCTTC. Protein sequence: CSASSDGSTGNEQFF.

This clone was seen a few times. CDR3 protein: CASSFHLAENTGELFF. CDR3 DNA: TGTGCCAGCAGCTTCCATCTAGCGGAAAACACCGGGGAGCTGTTTTTT. The genes are TRBV5-4 and TRBJ2-2, with 7 bases aligning to TRBD2. The V segment lost 2 bases and the J segment 2 bases; nucleotides outside the gene matches: 6. The CDR3 has 16 residues. CDR1 is SGHNT and CDR2 is YYREEE in the germline V gene (reference sequence).

The V call is TRBV14, the J call TRBJ2-7, with 7 nucleotides matching TRBD1. This CDR3 has 15 amino acids. The J segment lost 4 bases and the V segment lost 6 bases, leaving 12 bases of the junction unmatched. CDR1 and CDR2 from the germline V gene are SGHDN and FVKESK. The CDR3 loop reads CASSPHKAGGYEQYF. The CDR3 coding sequence is TGTGCCAGCAGTCCTCATAAGGCAGGGGGTTACGAGCAGTACTTC.

V usage is TRBV7-2 and J usage is TRBJ1-6; no firm D call. The germline V and J ends were trimmed by 3 bases and 5 bases, with 11 bases remaining between them. Germline V gene lookup returns CDR1 SGHTA and CDR2 FQGNSA. This CDR3 region has 15 residues. The chain's CDR3 is CASSFGGPDNSPLHF. Written as DNA, the CDR3 is TGTGCCAGCAGCTTTGGAGGGCCAGATAATTCACCCCTCCACTTT.

This clone was detected only a few times. This chain uses TRBV6-5 with TRBJ1-4; D is possibly TRBD1 (5 bases). The ends were cut back, 4 bases at V and 7 bases at J, with 16 bases in the middle. Germline V gene sequence: CDR1 MNHEY, CDR2 SVGAGI. This CDR3 spans 15 amino acids. The CDR3 sequence: CASSSSGGRSEKLFF. In nucleotides, the CDR3 is TGTGCCAGCAGTTCCTCGGGGGGAAGAAGTGAAAAACTGTTTTTT.

The V call is TRBV5-1, the J call TRBJ2-7; 8 nucleotides match TRBD2. The CDR3 is 15 amino acids. J lost 7 bases, V lost 0 bases, and 9 bases had no gene match. Germline V gene sequence: CDR1 SGHRS, CDR2 YFSETQ. This CDR3 reads CASSLEAGAPGEQYF. In nucleotides, the CDR3 is TGCGCCAGCAGCTTGGAAGCGGGAGCCCCCGGGGAGCAGTACTTC.

J is TRBJ2-3 and V is TRBV5-1; D perhaps matches TRBD2 (6 bases). Trimming removed 3 bases from V and 1 base from J, with 6 bases in between. The CDR3 sequence is 13 residues long. Germline CDR1 is SGHRS and CDR2 is YFSETQ. Written as DNA, the CDR3 is TGCGCCAGCAGCTCGGGGGGCACAGATACGCAGTATTTT. Encoded protein: CASSSGGTDTQYF.

This clone occurred once. The chain employs TRBV25-1 and TRBJ2-5; 12 nucleotides agree with TRBD2. The CDR3 is 16 residues long. Germline CDR1 reads MGHDK; CDR2 reads SYGVNS. After removal of 3 bases from V and 4 bases from J, the junction contained 6 bases not matched to a gene. CDR3 in DNA: TGTGCCAGCAGTGACCTGACTAGCGGGAGACGAGAGACCCAGTACTTC. This sequence encodes CASSDLTSGRRETQYF.

The rearrangement uses TRBV12-3 or TRBV12-4 and TRBJ1-1; no reliable D call. This CDR3 has 13 amino acids. Trimming shortened V by 3 bases and J by 6 bases, and 11 bases separated the two germline ends. The CDR3 is CASSFRGLAEAFF. CDR3 bases: TGTGCCAGCAGTTTTCGGGGTTTAGCTGAAGCTTTCTTT.

The rearrangement uses TRBV24-1 and TRBJ1-2, with 7 bases matching TRBD1. This CDR3 has 14 residues. From germline, CDR1 is KGHDR and CDR2 SFDVKD. Trimming at V came to 4 bases and at J to 4 bases, leaving 5 bases not matched to a gene. In nucleotides, the CDR3 is TGTGCCACCAGTGACTTGGGACAGTCCTATGGCTACACCTTC. The encoded protein is CATSDLGQSYGYTF.